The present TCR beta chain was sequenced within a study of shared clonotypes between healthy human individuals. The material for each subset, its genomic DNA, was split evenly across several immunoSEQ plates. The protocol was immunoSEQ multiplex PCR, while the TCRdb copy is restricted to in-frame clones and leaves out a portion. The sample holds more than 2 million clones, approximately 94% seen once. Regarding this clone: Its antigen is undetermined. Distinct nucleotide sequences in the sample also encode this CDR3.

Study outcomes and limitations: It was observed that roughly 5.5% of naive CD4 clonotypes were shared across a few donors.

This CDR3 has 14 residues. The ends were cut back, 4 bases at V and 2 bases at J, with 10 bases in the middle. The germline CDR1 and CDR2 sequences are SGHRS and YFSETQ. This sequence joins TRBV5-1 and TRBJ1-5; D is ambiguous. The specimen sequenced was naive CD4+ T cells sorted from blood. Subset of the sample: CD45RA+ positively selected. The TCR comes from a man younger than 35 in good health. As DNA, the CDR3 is TGCGCCAGCAGCCTGGAGGGAGGCAATCAGCCCCAGCATTTT. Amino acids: CASSLEGGNQPQHF.